This T cell receptor (beta chain) was identified in a study of blood T cell repertoires in COVID-19. There are 14 residues in the CDR3. CDR1 GTSNPN and CDR2 SVGIG come from the germline V gene (reference sequence). V lost 0 bases to trimming and J lost 6 bases, with 12 bases between them. Source study methods: How many nucleated cells were present was estimated from reference gene primer amplification. Profiled with immunoSEQ multiplex PCR; TCRdb holds only in-frame clones, not every one. V and J calls and clone size are given by that table; D and trimming were obtained from the DNA. The data show approximately 400,000 clones, 83% seen once. Participants were aged roughly 18 to 100 years from 24 US areas. Donors were grouped by their self-reported clinical history.

Sequenced sample: PBMCs or T cells enriched from blood (not recorded which). This receptor was obtained from a woman in her 50s who had recovered from COVID-19. The chain has TRBV30 and TRBJ2-1; D possibly corresponds to TRBD2 (6 bases). This CDR3 is CAWSVGLAFNEQFF. CDR3 nucleotide sequence: TGTGCCTGGAGTGTAGGGCTAGCGTTCAATGAGCAGTTCTTC.